The 31 T cell receptor beta chains reported below all come from one sample, sequenced in a study of blood T cell repertoires in COVID-19. Method: immunoSEQ multiplex PCR; TCRdb's copy keeps in-frame clones and lacks some. The profile shows about 250,000 clones, about nine tenths of them singletons. Sequenced: PBMCs or T cells enriched from blood (not recorded which). Source of these receptors: a man in his forties who had recovered from COVID-19.

J is TRBJ1-1 and V is TRBV2; no clear D gene. The germline gives CDR1 SNHLY, CDR2 FYNNEI. CDR3 length equals 14 residues. Trimming stripped 1 base from V and 0 bases from J, with 6 bases between. In DNA, the CDR3 is TGTGCCAGCAGTGAAGAGAGCGTGAACACTGAAGCTTTCTTT. It is translated as CASSEESVNTEAFF.

This clone was detected only once. The chain links TRBV2 to TRBJ2-7; 7 bases are a match to TRBD2. Germline V CDR1 and CDR2: SNHLY, FYNNEI. This CDR3 is 15 amino acids long. Unmatched junction bases numbered 11, after V lost 8 bases and J lost 1 base. The CDR3 protein is CASERGAGSSYEQYF. The CDR3 nucleotides are TGTGCCAGCGAAAGGGGAGCGGGGTCTTCCTACGAGCAGTACTTC.

The chain has TRBV11-3 and TRBJ1-4; D may be TRBD1 (5 bases). This CDR3 contains 13 residues. Germline loops: CDR1 SGHNT, CDR2 YENEEA. Trimming shortened V by 2 bases and J by 12 bases, and 13 bases separated the two germline ends. The CDR3 here is CASSLFFGGELFF. The CDR3 DNA sequence: TGTGCCAGCAGCTTATTCTTCGGGGGTGAACTGTTTTTT.

The chain has TRBV5-4 and TRBJ1-1; D may be TRBD1 (5 bases). V was shortened by 4 bases and J by 3 bases, with 16 bases between the two germline ends. Germline lookup yields CDR1 SGHNT and CDR2 YYREEE (reference sequence). The CDR3 covers 15 residues. CDR3: CASSRDGGRDTEAFF. CDR3 DNA sequence: TGTGCCAGCAGCCGGGACGGGGGTCGGGACACTGAAGCTTTCTTT.

J is TRBJ2-2 and V is TRBV18, with TRBD1 matching 8 bases. Germline trimming cut 3 bases from V and 1 base from J; bases unmatched to any gene: 10. The CDR3 is 18 amino acids. CDR1 is KGHSH, CDR2 LQKENI, per germline. The CDR3 loop is CASSPSRTGLGNTGELFF. In DNA form, the CDR3 reads TGTGCCAGCTCACCTTCAAGGACAGGGTTGGGGAACACCGGGGAGCTGTTTTTT.

The chain carries TRBV21-1 and TRBJ2-7; no DNA check was done on the table's D call, TRBD1. TRBV21-1 is a pseudogene locus. CDR3 length equals 17 residues. CDR3 region: CASSPEVSQAPTYEQYF. CDR3 nucleotide sequence: TGTGCCAGCAGCCCAGAGGTCTCACAGGCCCCTACCTACGAGCAGTACTTC.

The genes are TRBV11-2 and TRBJ2-3; TRBD1 matches 7 bases. Germline-derived CDR1 and CDR2 are SGHAT and FQNNGV. The junction had 8 bases not matched to a gene; V was cut back by 2 bases and J by 6 bases. CDR3 length: 15 residues. The CDR3 is CASSLFRDSLDTQYF. Here the CDR3 DNA reads TGTGCCAGCAGCTTATTTAGGGACAGTCTGGATACGCAGTATTTT.

V usage is TRBV28 and J usage is TRBJ1-2; 10 positions agree with TRBD1. CDR1 is MDHEN and CDR2 is SYDVKM in the germline V gene. This CDR3 is built from 18 residues. Trimming cost V 2 bases and J 5 bases; bases outside gene matches: 14. The CDR3 nucleotides are TGTGCCAGCAGTTTAGCTAGCGGGACAGGGGCTTTTCTATATGGCTACACCTTC. This codes for CASSLASGTGAFLYGYTF.

The CDR3 DNA reads TGTGCCACCAGTGATTCCTCGGGGTCGGAATACAATGAGCAGTTCTTC. Protein product: CATSDSSGSEYNEQFF. V and J are TRBV24-1 and TRBJ2-1; possibly TRBD2 for D (5 bases). From germline, CDR1 is KGHDR and CDR2 SFDVKD. Trimming removed 2 bases from V and 4 bases from J, with 14 bases in between. The CDR3 sequence is 16 residues long.

This clone was detected once. The chain links TRBV7-2 to TRBJ2-7; 9 bases map to TRBD2. Germline assignment: CDR1 SGHTA and CDR2 FQGNSA. Germline trimming cut 10 bases from V and 6 bases from J; bases unmatched to any gene: 13. The CDR3 has 14 residues. The CDR3 nucleotides read TGTGCCACTCAAATCCGGATAGCGGGAGCCGAGCAGTACTTC. This codes for CATQIRIAGAEQYF.

This chain links TRBV4-3 with TRBJ1-1; D call uncertain. From germline, CDR1 is LGHNA and CDR2 YSLEER. This CDR3 region has 13 residues. The V gene lost 0 bases and the J gene lost 9 bases, with 11 bases spanning the gap. In nucleotides, the CDR3 is TGCGCCAGCAGCCAAGACTTGCGGGAGCAAGCTTTCTTT. It yields the protein CASSQDLREQAFF.

The CDR3 DNA reads as TGTGCCAGCTCACCGGGACTAGGCCGCTACAATGAGCAGTTCTTC. Translated: CASSPGLGRYNEQFF. V usage is TRBV18 and J usage is TRBJ2-1; TRBD2 aligns across 8 bases. The CDR3 has 15 residues. The V gene's germline CDR1 is KGHSH and CDR2 LQKENI. V gave up 3 bases and J gave up 3 bases; unmatched junction bases: 4.

The rearrangement links TRBV5-1 to TRBJ2-1; 11 positions agree with TRBD2. The CDR3 consists of 15 residues. Germline CDR1 and CDR2: SGHRS and YFSETQ. The ends lost 2 bases at V and 5 bases at J; junction bases unmatched: 3. In DNA, the CDR3 is TGCGCCAGCAGCTTAGTACTAGCGGGGGACAATGAGCAGTTCTTC. It specifies CASSLVLAGDNEQFF. The whole variable domain, remainder taken from reference TRBV5-1 and TRBJ2-1, is KAGVTQTPRYLIKTRGQQVTLSCSPISGHRSVSWYQQTPGQGLQFLFEYFSETQRNKGNFPGRFSGRQFSNSRSEMNVSTLELGDSALYLCASSLVLAGDNEQFFGPGTRLTVL.

This rearrangement joins TRBV5-6 to TRBJ1-4; unclear D gene. In germline, CDR1 is SGHDT, CDR2 YYEEEE. V gave up 2 bases and J gave up 8 bases, with 10 bases separating them. This CDR3 region has 13 residues. CDR3: CASSFGSGEKLFF. As DNA, the CDR3 is TGTGCCAGCAGCTTCGGAAGCGGCGAAAAACTGTTTTTT.

The chain combines TRBV5-1 with TRBJ2-1; 9 bases are shared with TRBD1. CDR1 is SGHRS, CDR2 YFSETQ, per germline. V lost 4 bases, J lost 7 bases, and 6 bases stayed unmatched. The CDR3 is made up of 14 amino acids. CDR3 bases: TGCGCCAGCAGCCGGTGGGACAGGGCAAATGAGCAGTTCTTC. Amino acids: CASSRWDRANEQFF. The complete variable domain, with remaining parts taken from reference TRBV5-1 and TRBJ2-1, reads KAGVTQTPRYLIKTRGQQVTLSCSPISGHRSVSWYQQTPGQGLQFLFEYFSETQRNKGNFPGRFSGRQFSNSRSEMNVSTLELGDSALYLCASSRWDRANEQFFGPGTRLTVL.

A word on this clone: Other DNA sequences in this specimen translate into the identical CDR3. The chain combines TRBV30 with TRBJ1-1, with D maybe TRBD1 (5 bases). The length of the CDR3 is 13 residues. Trimming cost V 4 bases and J 5 bases, with 14 bases left between them. Germline-derived CDR1 and CDR2 are GTSNPN and SVGIG (reference sequence). The CDR3 loop reads CAWTFAGGTEAFF. CDR3 DNA: TGTGCCTGGACATTCGCGGGGGGAACTGAAGCTTTCTTT.

The genes are TRBV14 and TRBJ2-1; 10 bases line up with TRBD2. Germline loops: CDR1 SGHDN, CDR2 FVKESK. V gave up 4 bases and J gave up 9 bases; unmatched junction bases: 0. CDR3 length equals 12 residues. The CDR3 loop reads CASSRTSGEQFF. CDR3 coding DNA: TGTGCCAGCAGCCGGACTAGCGGTGAGCAGTTCTTC.

The genes are TRBV27 and TRBJ2-3; a possible D gene is TRBD1 (6 bases). Trimming pared 2 bases from V and 6 bases from J, leaving 12 bases between. The CDR3 covers 14 residues. The germline CDR1 and CDR2 sequences are MNHEY and SMNVEV (reference sequence). CDR3 nucleotide sequence: TGTGCCAGCAGTTTAGGGGGCCGTGGGGATACGCAGTATTTT. This translates into CASSLGGRGDTQYF.

The rearrangement joins TRBV4-3 to TRBJ2-5, with TRBD2 matching over 11 bases. Germline V gene sequence: CDR1 LGHNA, CDR2 YSLEER. V trimming: 1 base; J trimming: 2 bases; junction bases outside the gene matches: 6. This CDR3 has 17 residues. The CDR3 nucleotides read TGCGCCAGCAGCCAAGGAGTTAGCGGGGGGGTTCAAGAGACCCAGTACTTC. Encoded protein: CASSQGVSGGVQETQYF.

A word on this clone: The same CDR3 arises from other DNA sequences in this sample as well. J is TRBJ2-5 and V is TRBV10-3, with 7 bases identical to TRBD1. CDR1 and CDR2 (germline): ENHRY, SYGVKD. J gave up 3 bases and V 6 bases, and 1 base lay outside the gene matches. CDR3 length: 12 residues. CDR3 sequence reads: CAISDREETQYF. Written as DNA, the CDR3 is TGTGCCATCAGCGACAGGGAAGAGACCCAGTACTTC.

The rearrangement uses TRBV9 and TRBJ2-1; D gene ambiguous. CDR3 length equals 13 residues. CDR1 SGDLS and CDR2 YYNGEE come from the germline V gene. V lost 2 bases and J lost 6, with 9 bases in between. This chain's CDR3 is CASSVDSGNEQFF. CDR3 DNA sequence: TGTGCCAGCAGCGTCGACTCCGGCAATGAGCAGTTCTTC.

V gene TRBV19 combines with J gene TRBJ2-7; 11 bases fit TRBD2. This CDR3 contains 14 residues. Per the germline V gene, CDR1 is LNHDA and CDR2 is SQIVND (reference sequence). V trimming: 2 bases; J trimming: 4 bases; junction bases outside the gene matches: 1. The CDR3 reads CASSITSGSYEQYF. The CDR3 coding sequence is TGTGCCAGTAGTATAACTAGCGGGAGTTACGAGCAGTACTTC.

The table lists this clone with a count of one. The genes are TRBV6-6 and TRBJ1-5; 7 bases map to TRBD1. CDR1 MNHNY and CDR2 SVGAGI come from the germline V gene (reference sequence). Unmatched junction bases numbered 6, after V lost 6 bases and J lost 1 base. The length of the CDR3 is 15 residues. The CDR3 here is CASSSDRESNQPQHF. The DNA for the CDR3 is TGTGCCAGCAGCTCCGACAGGGAAAGCAATCAGCCCCAGCATTTT.

The V and J genes are TRBV7-2 and TRBJ1-2; TRBD1 is a possible D gene (6 bases). CDR1 and CDR2 from the germline V gene are SGHTA and FQGNSA. The CDR3 runs to 15 residues. Trimming removed 3 bases from V and 2 bases from J, with 13 bases in between. Here the CDR3 DNA reads TGTGCCAGCAGCTTCCTCCGGGACAACAACTATGGCTACACCTTC. It codes for CASSFLRDNNYGYTF. The variable domain in full, completed from reference TRBV7-2 and TRBJ1-2, reads GAGVSQSPSNKVTEKGKDVELRCDPISGHTALYWYRQSLGQGLEFLIYFQGNSAPDKSGLPSDRFSAERTGGSVSTLTIQRTQQEDSAVYLCASSFLRDNNYGYTFGSGTRLTVV.

The chain combines TRBV6-5 with TRBJ2-7; 9 bases fit TRBD1. This CDR3 has 15 residues. Germline-derived CDR1 and CDR2 are MNHEY and SVGAGI. V was pared by 4 bases and J by 4 bases, with 8 bases of the junction left unmatched. DNA for the CDR3: TGTGCCAGCAGTTCGACGACAGGGGGAAAGTACGAGCAGTACTTC. Residues: CASSSTTGGKYEQYF.

This clone came up many times. The rearrangement links TRBV6-4 to TRBJ2-6; weak D call: TRBD1 (5 bases). The germline V gene encodes CDR1 MRHNA and CDR2 SNTAGT. The V end was cut by 5 bases, the J end by 1 base, with 9 bases between. The CDR3 loop spans 15 amino acids. CDR3 sequence (DNA): TGTGCCAGCAGTCCCAGGGCATCTGGGGCCAACGTCCTGACTTTC. Protein: CASSPRASGANVLTF.

The chain joins TRBV4-2 to TRBJ2-7, with D possibly TRBD1 on 8 matching bases. V lost 4 bases to trimming and J lost 0 bases, with 16 bases between them. The germline gives CDR1 LGHNA, CDR2 YNFKEQ. This CDR3 has 16 amino acids. CDR3 region: CASSREGQASSYEQYF. As DNA, the CDR3 is TGTGCCAGCAGCCGGGAGGGACAGGCGAGCTCCTACGAGCAGTACTTC.

The chain uses TRBV7-8 and TRBJ1-5; the D gene is possibly TRBD1 (5 bases). Deletions cut 1 base from V and 7 bases from J, with 11 bases between. The germline gives CDR1 SGHVS, CDR2 FQNEAQ. The CDR3 sequence is 14 residues long. CDR3 loop: CASSLGGGYQPQHF. The DNA of the CDR3 is TGTGCCAGCAGCTTAGGCGGGGGGTACCAGCCCCAGCATTTT.

This clone was recorded once. The genes are TRBV7-8 and TRBJ1-2; perhaps TRBD1 as D (6 bases). With 1 base removed from V and 5 bases from J, the gap between germline ends came to 11 bases. Germline loops: CDR1 SGHVS, CDR2 FQNEAQ. The length of the CDR3 is 14 residues. CDR3 loop: CASSLGTGFYGYTF. CDR3 nucleotide sequence: TGTGCCAGCAGCTTAGGTACAGGGTTTTATGGCTACACCTTC.

The CDR3, as DNA: TGTGCCAGCAGCCCTGCGTTAGCTGGCAATGAGCAGTTCTTC. Translating gives CASSPALAGNEQFF. The V gene is TRBV7-6, the J gene TRBJ2-1; D not certain. Germline V lookup: CDR1 SGHVS, CDR2 FNYEAQ. Trimming stripped 5 bases from V and 6 bases from J, with 14 bases between. The CDR3 is 14 amino acids. The whole variable domain, remainder taken from reference TRBV7-6 and TRBJ2-1, is GAGVSQSPRYKVTKRGQDVALRCDPISGHVSLYWYRQALGQGPEFLTYFNYEAQQDKSGLPNDRFSAERPEGSISTLTIQRTEQRDSAMYRCASSPALAGNEQFFGPGTRLTVL.

This clone was seen a few times. The rearrangement joins TRBV7-8 to TRBJ2-1; TRBD1 aligns across 7 bases. Germline V gives CDR1 SGHVS, CDR2 FQNEAQ. The ends lost 2 bases at V and 5 bases at J; junction bases unmatched: 12. The CDR3 sequence is 17 residues long. Written as DNA, the CDR3 is TGTGCCAGCAGCTTATTCGAGGGGGCGGACACGAACAATGAGCAGTTCTTC. It is translated as CASSLFEGADTNNEQFF.